These 11 T cell receptor beta chains originate from one sample sequenced in a study of control samples from healthy donors and cancer patients. Sequencing was performed with immunoSEQ multiplex PCR; in TCRdb, only in-frame clones are kept and a portion is missing. The profile shows 130,000 or so clones, roughly 94% of them singletons. Material: PBMCs. Receptors were obtained from a man aged 55 to 69 with colorectal cancer.

The rearrangement joins TRBV19 to TRBJ1-1; 9 bases are a match to TRBD1. V lost 3 bases to trimming and J lost 11 bases; unmatched junction nucleotides: 10. This CDR3 has 14 residues. Germline values: CDR1 LNHDA, CDR2 SQIVND (reference sequence). The CDR3 protein is CASSIGVGTGNAFF. Written as DNA, the CDR3 is TGTGCCAGTAGTATTGGGGTTGGGACAGGGAATGCTTTCTTT.

The CDR3 region is CASSLGSGGGAYQETQYF. In DNA form, the CDR3 reads TGCGCCAGCAGCTTGGGGAGCGGCGGGGGGGCGTACCAAGAGACCCAGTACTTC. The chain employs TRBV5-1 and TRBJ2-5; 9 bases map to TRBD2. The V gene end was trimmed by 0 bases and the J gene end by 0 bases; junction bases not matched to a gene: 9. The CDR3 covers 18 residues. In germline, CDR1 is SGHRS, CDR2 YFSETQ.

To note about this clone: One end of the junction does not line up with germline, which may come from a read error. The chain uses TRBV6-5 and TRBJ2-3; D is unresolved. The CDR3 is made up of 12 amino acids. Germline V gene data show CDR1 as MNHEY and CDR2 as SVGAGI. CDR3 region: CASGDASNRFHF. CDR3 bases: TGTGCCAGCGGCGACGCGTCCAATAGGTTCCATTTT.

CDR3: CAGDKDEKLFF. The CDR3 DNA is TGTGCCGGCGACAAGGATGAAAAACTGTTTTTT. The rearrangement joins TRBV27 to TRBJ1-4; D unclear. There are 11 residues in the CDR3. V was pared by 11 bases and J by 6 bases, with 10 bases between. From germline, CDR1 is MNHEY and CDR2 SMNVEV (reference sequence).

On this clone itself: The sample carries other DNA sequences with the same CDR3. The rearrangement links TRBV28 to TRBJ1-2, with TRBD1 identical over 11 bases. V shed 5 bases and J 4 bases; nucleotides not matched to a gene: 12. The germline CDR1 and CDR2 sequences are MDHEN and SYDVKM. This CDR3 is 17 amino acids long. The CDR3 nucleotides are TGTGCCAGCAGTGGGGGTTCCGGGACAGGGGGAGGCTATGGCTACACCTTC. The encoded protein is CASSGGSGTGGGYGYTF.

J is TRBJ2-3 and V is TRBV27; 7 bases are shared with TRBD1. Trimming removed 6 bases from V and 5 bases from J; junction bases left unmatched: 8. The germline gives CDR1 MNHEY, CDR2 SMNVEV (reference sequence). The CDR3 spans 14 residues. Here the CDR3 DNA reads TGTGCCAGCAGGGAAACAGGGGCAGTAGATACGCAGTATTTT. This translates into CASRETGAVDTQYF.

In DNA, the CDR3 is TGCAGCGTCCCGGCATTACCCAGGGGGGACGGCTACACCTTC. Amino acid sequence: CSVPALPRGDGYTF. The gene calls are TRBV29-1 and TRBJ1-2; 7 bases are a match to TRBD1. V lost 6 bases to trimming and J lost 8 bases; unmatched junction nucleotides: 15. The CDR3 sequence is 14 residues long. Germline V lookup: CDR1 SQVTM, CDR2 ANQGSEA.

CDR3 sequence reads: CASSFGCPRTEAFF. The CDR3 coding sequence is TGTGCCAGCAGTTTCGGATGCCCCCGGACTGAAGCTTTCTTT. The genes are TRBV21-1 and TRBJ1-1. TRBV21-1 counts as a pseudogene. The CDR3 length is 14 residues.

This clone was seen once. The genes are TRBV18 and TRBJ1-4; TRBD1 is a possible D gene (5 bases). Trimming left V 6 bases short and J 8 bases short, with 16 bases between. The CDR3 sequence is 14 residues long. Germline CDR1 is KGHSH and CDR2 is LQKENI. CDR3 nucleotide sequence: TGTGCCAGCTCCCTCGGACAAACTGTAGAAAAACTGTTTTTT. Its protein is CASSLGQTVEKLFF.

This chain connects TRBV6-1 to TRBJ1-4; 12 bases match TRBD1. The CDR3 loop spans 17 amino acids. With V trimmed by 4 bases and J by 8 bases, 11 bases remained unmatched. Germline CDR1 MNHNS, CDR2 SASEGT. CDR3 amino acids: CASSAGTGGGGGEKLFF. As DNA, the CDR3 is TGTGCCAGCAGTGCCGGGACAGGGGGCGGGGGTGGGGAAAAACTGTTTTTT.

The V call is TRBV19, the J call TRBJ2-7, with 7 nucleotides matching TRBD2. V gave up 0 bases and J gave up 4 bases; unmatched junction bases: 6. Per germline, CDR1 LNHDA and CDR2 SQIVND (reference sequence). The CDR3 totals 15 residues. The CDR3 DNA reads TGTGCCAGTAGTATAGATGGCAGGGAGGGATACGAGCAGTACTTC. This gives the protein CASSIDGREGYEQYF. The variable domain in full, with the rest retrieved from reference TRBV19 and TRBJ2-7, is DGGITQSPKYLFRKEGQNVTLSCEQNLNHDAMYWYRQDPGQGLRLIYYSQIVNDFQKGDIAEGYSVSREKKESFPLTVTSAQKNPTAFYLCASSIDGREGYEQYFGPGTRLTVT.